These 23 T cell receptor beta chains originate from one sample sequenced in a study of T cell repertoires in cytomegalovirus infection. TCRdb reanalysed the reads using MiXCR and keeps one entry per CDR3 protein. The sample consists of around 740,000 distinct CDR3 sequences, 35% to 45% of them appearing once. Sequencing was performed on PBMCs. These receptors were taken from a human donor in good health (CMV status not recorded). Some clones in this sample may be carry-over from other donors' samples.

The rearrangement uses TRBV10-3 and TRBJ2-1; TRBD1 matches 9 bases. CDR1 and CDR2 (germline): ENHRY, SYGVKD. CDR3 length: 14 residues. The ends lost 6 bases at V and 6 bases at J; junction bases unmatched: 6. CDR3 in DNA: TGTGCCATCAGCGGGACAGGGATAGGCAATGAGCAGTTCTTC. It yields the protein CAISGTGIGNEQFF.

This clonotype was counted many times. This rearrangement joins TRBV7-8 to TRBJ2-1, with 7 bases aligning to TRBD1. The CDR3 contains 17 residues. CDR1 SGHVS and CDR2 FQNEAQ come from the germline V gene. Trimming took 1 base from V and 2 from J; bases not matched to a gene: 8. The CDR3 DNA follows: TGTGCCAGCAGCTTAGATTGGGAGACAGGGACCTACAATGAGCAGTTCTTC. Translated, it gives CASSLDWETGTYNEQFF.

This chain links TRBV10-3 with TRBJ2-5, with TRBD1 matching over 8 bases. This CDR3 has 15 residues. In germline, CDR1 is ENHRY, CDR2 SYGVKD. Trimming cost V 5 bases and J 1 base; bases outside gene matches: 6. The CDR3: CAISSPGTGQETQYF. The CDR3, as DNA: TGTGCCATCAGTTCCCCCGGGACAGGCCAAGAGACCCAGTACTTC.

This sequence joins TRBV29-1 and TRBJ2-5, with 8 bases matching TRBD2. The V and J ends lost 6 bases and 9 bases, in that order; junction bases with no gene match: 15. The CDR3 contains 14 residues. Germline CDR1 and CDR2: SQVTM and ANQGSEA. The CDR3 coding sequence is TGCAGCGTCCAACCGGAGGCCGTCGGGAGGGCCCAGTACTTC. Translated, it gives CSVQPEAVGRAQYF.

The chain couples TRBV12-3 or TRBV12-4 to TRBJ1-6; TRBD1 is a possible D gene (5 bases). CDR3 length: 15 amino acids. Deletions cut 1 base from V and 7 bases from J, with 11 bases between. As DNA, the CDR3 is TGTGCCAGCAGTTTAGTGGGGGGGGGGAATTCACCCCTCCACTTT. This gives the protein CASSLVGGGNSPLHF.

This clonotype appeared once. The rearrangement joins TRBV29-1 to TRBJ2-4; 12 nucleotides line up with TRBD2. The V gene end was trimmed by 7 bases and the J gene end by 2 bases; junction bases not matched to a gene: 12. This CDR3 has 17 amino acids. CDR1 and CDR2 (germline): SQVTM, ANQGSEA. The CDR3 coding sequence is TGCAGCGCGGAAGTATACGGGACTAGCGGGCCCAAAAACATTCAGTACTTC. This gives the protein CSAEVYGTSGPKNIQYF.

This clonotype showed up many times. This chain links TRBV12-3 or TRBV12-4 with TRBJ1-1, with D perhaps TRBD1 (6 bases). This CDR3 has 14 amino acids. V lost 2 bases, J lost 3 bases, and 10 bases lay in between. This CDR3 reads CASSLRGADTEAFF. The CDR3 DNA follows: TGTGCCAGCAGTTTAAGGGGGGCAGACACTGAAGCTTTCTTT.

This clonotype was recorded a few times. The V and J genes are TRBV6-1 and TRBJ1-5; D ambiguous. With 0 bases removed from V and 3 bases from J, the gap between germline ends came to 12 bases. This CDR3 comprises 16 residues. Germline V gives CDR1 MNHNS, CDR2 SASEGT. The CDR3 coding sequence is TGTGCCAGCAGTGAAGCGGCACGGCCGACCAATCAGCCCCAGCATTTT. This sequence encodes CASSEAARPTNQPQHF.

This rearrangement joins TRBV10-3 to TRBJ2-1; 12 bases are shared with TRBD2. Trimming cost V 8 bases and J 10 bases; bases outside gene matches: 6. CDR1 and CDR2 (germline): ENHRY, SYGVKD. The CDR3 has 13 amino acids. The CDR3 nucleotides read TGTGCCATCCGGACTAGCGGGGAGGGAGAGCAGTTCTTC. Translation: CAIRTSGEGEQFF.

The chain uses TRBV12-3 or TRBV12-4 and TRBJ2-3; 13 positions match TRBD2. This CDR3 region has 17 residues. V trimming: 5 bases; J trimming: 0 bases; junction bases outside the gene matches: 5. CDR3: CASSATSGGASTDTQYF. CDR3 DNA: TGTGCCAGCAGTGCAACTAGCGGGGGGGCTAGCACAGATACGCAGTATTTT.

The V call is TRBV27, the J call TRBJ2-5, with unresolved D. The germline CDR1 and CDR2 sequences are MNHEY and SMNVEV (reference sequence). The CDR3 is 13 residues long. V was pared by 6 bases and J by 4 bases, with 12 bases between. For the CDR3, the DNA is TGTGCCAGCAGCGCCACCCCCCGAGAGACCCAGTACTTC. This codes for CASSATPRETQYF.

The chain carries TRBV28 and TRBJ1-6, with 10 bases that match TRBD1. The V gene's germline CDR1 is MDHEN and CDR2 SYDVKM. There are 17 residues in the CDR3. The V gene end was trimmed by 3 bases and the J gene end by 1 base; junction bases not matched to a gene: 3. DNA for the CDR3: TGTGCCAGCAGTTTGACAGGGGGCTGGTCCTATAATTCACCCCTCCACTTT. This translates into CASSLTGGWSYNSPLHF.

The V call is TRBV24-1, the J call TRBJ2-6; D is ambiguous. The CDR3 covers 16 residues. Trimming took 5 bases from V and 5 from J, leaving 15 bases between them. Germline CDR1 KGHDR, CDR2 SFDVKD. CDR3: CATSGSTAERANVLTF. The CDR3 nucleotides read TGTGCCACCAGTGGTTCTACGGCGGAACGGGCCAACGTCCTGACTTTC.

This clonotype appeared a few times. The J gene is TRBJ2-3, the V gene TRBV10-3; TRBD2 is a possible D gene (5 bases). V was shortened by 3 bases and J by 4 bases, with 17 bases between the two germline ends. The germline gives CDR1 ENHRY, CDR2 SYGVKD. The CDR3 covers 16 residues. CDR3 in amino acids: CAISESAGISADTQYF. The DNA of the CDR3 is TGTGCCATCAGTGAATCCGCCGGGATAAGCGCAGATACGCAGTATTTT.

This clonotype was observed a few times. The chain couples TRBV28 to TRBJ2-5, with 7 nucleotides matching TRBD2. The V and J ends lost 2 bases and 1 base, in that order; junction bases with no gene match: 7. The CDR3 contains 16 residues. Germline V CDR1 and CDR2: MDHEN, SYDVKM. In DNA, the CDR3 is TGTGCCAGCAGTTTAGATGGCGGGAGTTTCCAAGAGACCCAGTACTTC. It translates to CASSLDGGSFQETQYF.

The J gene is TRBJ1-1, the V gene TRBV7-9, with 9 positions matching TRBD1. This CDR3 has 16 residues. The V gene end was trimmed by 2 bases and the J gene end by 2 bases; junction bases not matched to a gene: 6. Germline V gives CDR1 SEHNR, CDR2 FQNEAQ (reference sequence). CDR3 coding DNA: TGTGCCAGCAGCTTATTACAGGGGGCTCCTAACACTGAAGCTTTCTTT. Translated, it gives CASSLLQGAPNTEAFF.

This clonotype was seen only a few times. The chain joins TRBV28 to TRBJ2-3; D gene unclear. The CDR3 spans 12 residues. The V end was cut by 4 bases, the J end by 5 bases, with 7 bases between. Germline CDR1 MDHEN, CDR2 SYDVKM. This CDR3 reads CASSWELDTQYF. Written as DNA, the CDR3 is TGTGCCAGCAGTTGGGAATTAGATACGCAGTATTTT.

The V gene is TRBV10-3, the J gene TRBJ1-5, with 10 bases aligning to TRBD1. The CDR3 loop spans 13 amino acids. The J segment lost 4 bases and the V segment lost 11 bases, leaving 5 bases of the junction unmatched. Germline-derived CDR1 and CDR2 are ENHRY and SYGVKD. CDR3 bases: TGTGCCGCGACAGGGGGCCCTAATCAGCCCCAGCATTTT. It is translated as CAATGGPNQPQHF.

J is TRBJ1-4 and V is TRBV7-9, with D perhaps TRBD1 (6 bases). Looked up from germline, CDR1 is SEHNR and CDR2 is FQNEAQ (reference sequence). Trimming pared 5 bases from V and 4 bases from J, leaving 14 bases between. This CDR3 comprises 15 residues. CDR3 coding DNA: TGTGCCAGCAGCGGGGGCCGGGGCTATAATGAAAAACTGTTTTTT. This translates into CASSGGRGYNEKLFF.

This chain joins TRBV12-3 or TRBV12-4 and TRBJ2-3; maybe TRBD2 (5 bases). V was pared by 5 bases and J by 0 bases, with 12 bases between. The CDR3 runs to 15 residues. CDR3 DNA: TGTGCCAGCAGTGCCCTGGACTGGAGCACAGATACGCAGTATTTT. Residues: CASSALDWSTDTQYF.

The chain is built from TRBV7-6 and TRBJ1-5; D is undetermined. CDR1 is SGHVS, CDR2 FNYEAQ, per germline. This CDR3 contains 15 residues. Between the trimmed V and J ends, which lost 4 bases and 1 base, there was a span of 11 bases. The CDR3 DNA is TGTGCCAGCAGCTCAGGCCGGTCGAGCAATCAGCCCCAGCATTTT. Amino acid sequence: CASSSGRSSNQPQHF.

The sample holds a few counts of this clonotype. The chain combines TRBV6-1 with TRBJ1-3, with D possibly matching TRBD1 (5 bases). CDR3 length equals 13 residues. V was trimmed by 5 bases and J by 4 bases, leaving 9 bases between them. Germline V gene lookup returns CDR1 MNHNS and CDR2 SASEGT. CDR3 protein: CASSQGTGNTIYF. The CDR3 nucleotides read TGTGCCAGCAGTCAAGGGACCGGAAACACCATATATTTT.

V usage is TRBV28 and J usage is TRBJ2-1, with 9 bases aligning to TRBD1. V dropped 1 base and J dropped 9; count of bases not matched to a gene: 13. The CDR3 length is 17 residues. The germline V gene encodes CDR1 MDHEN and CDR2 SYDVKM. This chain's CDR3 is CASSLSGRDRARGEQFF. The DNA for the CDR3 is TGTGCCAGCAGTTTATCCGGCAGGGACAGGGCCCGTGGTGAGCAGTTCTTC.